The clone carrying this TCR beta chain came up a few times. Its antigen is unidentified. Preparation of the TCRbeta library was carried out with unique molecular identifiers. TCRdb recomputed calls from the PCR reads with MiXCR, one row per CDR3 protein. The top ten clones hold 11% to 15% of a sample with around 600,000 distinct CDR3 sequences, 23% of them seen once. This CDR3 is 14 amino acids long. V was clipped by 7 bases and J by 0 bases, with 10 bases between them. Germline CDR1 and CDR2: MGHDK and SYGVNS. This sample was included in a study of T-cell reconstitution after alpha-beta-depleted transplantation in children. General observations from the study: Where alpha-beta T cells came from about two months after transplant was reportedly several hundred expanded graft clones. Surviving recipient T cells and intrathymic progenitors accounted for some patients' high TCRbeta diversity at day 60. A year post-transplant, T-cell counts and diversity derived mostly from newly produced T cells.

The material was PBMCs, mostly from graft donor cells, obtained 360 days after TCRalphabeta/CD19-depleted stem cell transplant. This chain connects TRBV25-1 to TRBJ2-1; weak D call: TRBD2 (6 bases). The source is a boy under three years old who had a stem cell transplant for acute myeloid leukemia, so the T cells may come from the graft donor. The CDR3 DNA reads TGTGCCAGCACCCAGGAGGGCTCCTACAATGAGCAGTTCTTC. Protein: CASTQEGSYNEQFF.